This T cell receptor beta chain was recovered during a study of cytotoxic CD8 clonotypes in ibrutinib-treated CLL. Across the study: In all, about a dozen patients were relapsed/refractory, some 14 were treatment-naive and fewer than 18 were IGHV unmutated.

Targeted sequencing depth ranged from 1 in 200,000 to 1 in 1 million T cells. Sequencing was performed with immunoSEQ multiplex PCR; in TCRdb, only in-frame clones are kept and a portion is missing. This sample has 140,000 to 150,000 clones, with approximately 80% found just once. Whole-study findings and limits: Measured clonality at baseline was greater than in age-matched healthy donors and tracked with circulating CD8+ T-cell counts.

Germline V CDR1 and CDR2: GTSNPN, SVGIG (reference sequence). CDR3 length equals 12 residues. Trimming cost V 3 bases and J 2 bases; bases outside gene matches: 1. Notes on this clone: Its target is unknown.

The V and J genes are TRBV30 and TRBJ2-7; TRBD1 aligns across 7 bases. Source: PBMCs, taken after 24 months of ibrutinib treatment. This clonotype originated in a human donor with chronic lymphocytic leukemia. The CDR3 nucleotides read TGTGCCTGGAGGACAGGGACCTACGAGCAGTACTTC. Translating gives CAWRTGTYEQYF.